The clone carrying this TCR beta chain has just a few counts. Its target is not known. The data stem from a study of cytomegalovirus exposure and HLA in healthy donors. Study results and limitations: Sequencing probably produced one cluster of sequence variants that were highly shared. Later on, an analysis showed TCR association rates differing by HLA locus, with DRB1 the most and HLA-C the fewest.

The CDR3 has 16 amino acids. After removal of 4 bases from V and 3 bases from J, the junction contained 5 bases not matched to a gene. Germline lookup yields CDR1 LNHDA and CDR2 SQIVND (reference sequence). The study ran its PCR with 60 Vbeta and 13 Jbeta primers. Study processing details: Counted up in a later analysis, unique TCR beta chains came to around 80 million, with roughly 11 million shared. This table comes from immunoSEQ multiplex PCR, and its TCRdb copy is limited to in-frame clones, with some not included. V, J and clone size were drawn from that table, and D and trimming were deduced from the DNA. This table has about 130,000 clones, about 66% appearing once.

The chain couples TRBV19 to TRBJ2-3, with 12 bases aligning to TRBD2. The sequence came from a human donor in good health. Material for sequencing was PBMCs. In DNA, the CDR3 is TGTGCCAGTAGTAGGAGACTAGCGGGAGTGACAGATACGCAGTATTTT. This sequence encodes CASSRRLAGVTDTQYF.